The subject of this entry is one T cell receptor (beta chain). Looked up from germline, CDR1 is SQVTM and CDR2 is ANQGSEA. V lost 1 base, J lost 5 bases, and 4 bases stayed unmatched. The CDR3 consists of 14 residues. Random hexamers served to reverse transcribe about 0.45 to 1 ug RNA. One entry per CDR3 protein, called by TCRdb with MiXCR from the immunoSEQ multiplex PCR reads. The sample includes around 200,000 distinct CDR3 sequences, 85% to 95% of them seen just once. The data belong to a study of CD8 T cells in Susac syndrome. In contrast to the negatively isolated CD8+ and CD4+ T cells, TEMRA cells were FACS-enriched.

Material for sequencing was CD4+ T cells from PBMCs. The TCR sequence derives from a human donor in good health. The chain employs TRBV29-1 and TRBJ1-4; 7 nucleotides align to TRBD1. CDR3 sequence (DNA): TGCAGCGTTGAAGTATACAGGGGAAATGAAAAACTGTTTTTT. Translation gives CSVEVYRGNEKLFF.